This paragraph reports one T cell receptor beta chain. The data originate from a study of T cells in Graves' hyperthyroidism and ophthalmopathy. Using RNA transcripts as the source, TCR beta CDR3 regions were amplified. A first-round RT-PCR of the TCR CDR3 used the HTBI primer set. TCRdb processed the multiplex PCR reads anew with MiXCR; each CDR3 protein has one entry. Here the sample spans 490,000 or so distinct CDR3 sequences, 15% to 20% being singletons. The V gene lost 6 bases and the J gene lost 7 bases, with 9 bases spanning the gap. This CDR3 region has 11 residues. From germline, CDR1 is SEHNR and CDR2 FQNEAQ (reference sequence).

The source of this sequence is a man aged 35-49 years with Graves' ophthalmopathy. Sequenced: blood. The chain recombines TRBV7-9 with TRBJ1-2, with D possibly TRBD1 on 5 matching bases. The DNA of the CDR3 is TGTGCCAGCAGTCGCGGGGCTGGCTACACCTTC. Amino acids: CASSRGAGYTF.